A selection of T cell receptor beta chains follows, all from one sample in a study of blood T cell repertoires in COVID-19. Data came from immunoSEQ multiplex PCR; TCRdb stores just in-frame clones and leaves some out. The sample comprises about 150,000 clones, around 84% of which are singletons, and 5% rests with the top ten. What was sequenced was peripheral blood. These receptors were taken from a woman aged 45-59 years with acute or convalescent COVID-19. Each CDR3 is given with its conserved first and last residue. The D gene is left open where the match is weak. A row's size may be missing; if present it is once, few, many or a size class.

>TRBV3-1/TRBV3-2|TRBJ2-7|-|-
TGTGCCAGCAGCCAGGCCGGGACAAACTTTTACGAGCAGTACTTC
CASSQAGTNFYEQYF
>TRBV5-4|TRBJ2-3|-|-
TGTGCCAGCAGCTTGGACAGCCCCACAGATACGCAGTATTTT
CASSLDSPTDTQYF
>TRBV27|TRBJ2-1|-|-
TGTGCCAGCAGTTTAGCGTCAGGGAATAACAATGAGCAGTTCTTC
CASSLASGNNNEQFF
>TRBV4-2|TRBJ1-4|TRBD1|-
TGTGCCAGCAGCCGACAAGACAGGGGAGTTAATGAAAAACTGTTTTTT
CASSRQDRGVNEKLFF
>TRBV9|TRBJ2-5|-|-
TGTGCCAGCAGCGTAGACCCATCACTGGAGACCCAGTACTTC
CASSVDPSLETQYF
>TRBV12-3/TRBV12-4|TRBJ1-2|TRBD1|-
TGTGCCAGCAGAAAACAGGGGGCCGACGGCTACACCTTC
CASRKQGADGYTF
>TRBV19|TRBJ2-3|TRBD2|-
TGTGCCAGTAGTACCCCCCTAGCGGGGGGGGATACGCAGTATTTT
CASSTPLAGGDTQYF
>TRBV5-8|TRBJ1-6|-|-
TGTGCCAGCAGCTTGGCGTTGTCAGGGAGGAATTCACCCCTCCACTTT
CASSLALSGRNSPLHF
>TRBV7-8|TRBJ1-5|TRBD1|-
TGTGCCAGCAGCCAAAACAGGGGTGGCAATCAGCCCCAGCATTTT
CASSQNRGGNQPQHF
>TRBV27|TRBJ2-1|-|once
TGTGCCAGCAGTTTTTCAGGGGGGCCGATTGAGCAGTTCTTC
CASSFSGGPIEQFF
>TRBV6-2/TRBV6-3|TRBJ1-5|TRBD1|few
TGTGCCAGCAGTTACTCCCAAGACAGGGGGCCCCAGCATTTT
CASSYSQDRGPQHF
>TRBV11-2|TRBJ1-2|TRBD1|few
TGTGCCAGCAGCTCCCCGGGACAGGGGGCGGACGGCTACACCTTC
CASSSPGQGADGYTF
>TRBV28|TRBJ2-2|TRBD2|-
TGTGCCAGCAGCCCAAGCGGGACTAGCGGGACCGGGGAGCTGTTTTTT
CASSPSGTSGTGELFF
>TRBV27|TRBJ1-4|-|-
TGTGCCAGCAGTTACCGCGGCCTCAATGAAAAACTGTTTTTT
CASSYRGLNEKLFF
>TRBV20-1|TRBJ1-4|-|-
TGCAGTGTCCGGGAGGACGAAAAACTGTTTTTT
CSVREDEKLFF
>TRBV18|TRBJ2-1|TRBD2|few
TGTGCCAGCTCACAGCGGGGGGGATCCTACAATGAGCAGTTCTTC
CASSQRGGSYNEQFF
>TRBV7-3|TRBJ2-2|TRBD2|-
TGTGCCAGCAGCTCCAGCGGGGGGTCCGGGGAGCTGTTTTTT
CASSSSGGSGELFF
>TRBV4-2|TRBJ2-1|TRBD1|-
TGTGCCAGCAACCACAGGGGGGACAATGAGCAGTTCTTC
CASNHRGDNEQFF
>TRBV21-1|TRBJ2-2|-|-
TGTGCCAGCAGCAATGAATCCCCGCCAGGCGCCGGGGAGCTGTTTTTT
CASSNESPPGAGELFF
>TRBV12-3/TRBV12-4|TRBJ2-7|-|-
TGTGCCAGCAGTCCACGGAGTCTCTACGAGCAGTACTTC
CASSPRSLYEQYF
>TRBV6-2/TRBV6-3|TRBJ2-6|TRBD1|-
TGTGCCAGCAGTATACAGGGACAGGTCCGGAGCGGGGCCAACGTCCTGACTTTC
CASSIQGQVRSGANVLTF
>TRBV12-2|TRBJ2-3|-|few
TGTGCAAGTCGCTTATTAGTCCGGGACAGCTACACAGATACGCAGTATTTT
CASRLLVRDSYTDTQYF
>TRBV10-2|TRBJ2-2|TRBD1|-
TGCGCCAGCCAGACAGGGGGGAACACCGGGGAGCTGTTTTTT
CASQTGGNTGELFF
>TRBV11-2|TRBJ2-1|-|-
TGTGCCAGCAGCTTAATACCGGGCTCCTACAATGAGCAGTTCTTC
CASSLIPGSYNEQFF
>TRBV7-9|TRBJ2-3|TRBD2|-
TGTGCCAGCAGACCGACTAGCGGCGGAGAAGATACGCAGTATTTT
CASRPTSGGEDTQYF
>TRBV7-2|TRBJ1-6|-|-
TGTGCCAGCAGCCCTACGGGGGGCGGGGCCTTGACACCCCTCCACTTT
CASSPTGGGALTPLHF
>TRBV4-2|TRBJ1-2|-|-
TGTGCCAGCAGCCAAGGGAGGCCAGGGGATGGCTACACCTTC
CASSQGRPGDGYTF
>TRBV7-2|TRBJ1-2|TRBD1|-
TGTGCCAGCAGTCACCCCCAGGGGGCAGGTGGCTACACCTTC
CASSHPQGAGGYTF
>TRBV7-4|TRBJ1-2|-|-
TGTGCCAGCAGCTTGGGCGGCTACACCTTC
CASSLGGYTF
>TRBV28|TRBJ1-5|TRBD1|-
TGTGCCAGCAGCCGTGAATTACAGGGGCAGCCCCAGCATTTT
CASSRELQGQPQHF
>TRBV7-3|TRBJ1-5|-|-
TGTGCCAGCAGCCCTCGCGTTCCCCATCAGCCCCAGCATTTT
CASSPRVPHQPQHF
>TRBV19|TRBJ2-2|TRBD1|-
TGTGCCAGTAGAACCGGGACAGGACCGGGGGAGCTGTTTTTT
CASRTGTGPGELFF
>TRBV19|TRBJ1-6|TRBD1|-
TGTGCCAGTAGGCTGACAGGGGGAGGATCACCCCTCCACTTT
CASRLTGGGSPLHF
>TRBV19|TRBJ2-2|-|once
TGTGCCAGTAGCCTGTATACTTCAACCGGGGAGCTGTTTTTT
CASSLYTSTGELFF
>TRBV7-2|TRBJ2-5|TRBD1|-
TGTGCCAGCAGCTTACTCTTGGGACAGGAAGAGACCCAGTACTTC
CASSLLLGQEETQYF
>TRBV6-6|TRBJ2-1|TRBD2|-
TGTGCCAGCAGTTACAGAGCGGGGGGCCAACACAATGAGCAGTTCTTC
CASSYRAGGQHNEQFF
>TRBV6-2/TRBV6-3|TRBJ1-1|-|-
TGTGCCAGCAGTTACTCGCAGGTTTACACTGAAGCTTTCTTT
CASSYSQVYTEAFF
>TRBV5-1|TRBJ1-2|TRBD1|-
TGCGCCAGCAGCTTGTCGACAGGGGGCGGCTACACCTTC
CASSLSTGGGYTF
>TRBV30|TRBJ1-5|-|-
TGTGCCTGGAGTCTCGGCGGGACGGGTAATCAGCCCCAGCATTTT
CAWSLGGTGNQPQHF
>TRBV30|TRBJ1-5|-|-
TGTGCCTGGAGTCTGACAGACAATCAGCCCCAGCATTTT
CAWSLTDNQPQHF
>TRBV30|TRBJ1-3|TRBD1|once
TGTGCCTGGAGCCCGGACAGGGTAGGAAACACCATATATTTT
CAWSPDRVGNTIYF
>TRBV18|TRBJ1-1|-|-
TGTGCCAGCTCTCCGTCAGGTGACGAAGCTTTCTTT
CASSPSGDEAFF